The rows below give T cell receptor beta chains drawn from one sample of a study of a mutant IDH1 vaccine in newly diagnosed glioma. Method: immunoSEQ multiplex PCR; TCRdb's copy keeps in-frame clones and lacks some. The sample has tens of thousands of clones, approximately 91% seen once. The sequencing used PBMCs, collected from a glioma patient treated with radiotherapy, temozolomide or both. These receptor sequences come from a woman aged 40 to 50 with glioma. Both conserved end residues are trimmed from each CDR3. The order of the fields is V gene, clone size, J gene, CDR3 protein. Only some rows state a clone size, as once, few, many or a class for expanded clones.

TRBV2	.	TRBJ2-2	ASSEGQVGGELF
TRBV7-9	.	TRBJ2-7	ASSPGSYEQY
TRBV6-6	.	TRBJ1-5	ASTLRVAGQPQH
TRBV19	once	TRBJ1-1	ASSISLGAVTEAF
TRBV6-1	.	TRBJ1-5	ASRGQVYSNQPQH
TRBV5-1	.	TRBJ1-2	ASSLDPSDFAVGYT
TRBV5-6	.	TRBJ2-3	ASSLRGFTDTQY
TRBV4-2	few	TRBJ2-2	ASSQVTGDETGELF
TRBV5-1	.	TRBJ2-2	ASRFLAGGDTGELF
TRBV5-1	.	TRBJ2-1	ASSYTTSGRMTEQF
TRBV11-2	.	TRBJ2-2	ASSVTGAGELF
TRBV7-2	.	TRBJ1-4	ASSQVLHEKLF
TRBV4-1	.	TRBJ2-1	ASSHTSGEQF
TRBV11-2	few	TRBJ2-5	ASSLGRSYQETQY
TRBV7-2	few	TRBJ2-7	ASSLAPRNLYEQY
TRBV7-9	.	TRBJ1-1	ASSLWNTEAF
TRBV13	.	TRBJ2-7	ASSLVVRRSEQY
TRBV7-9	.	TRBJ1-1	ASSRDSGEAF
TRBV12-5	.	TRBJ2-5	ASGRYSGGALETQY
TRBV6-1	.	TRBJ1-5	ASSDEVGIYSNQPQH
TRBV25-1	.	TRBJ1-1	ASGTGHTEAF
TRBV7-9	.	TRBJ2-5	ASSSATDAARQTQY
TRBV30	.	TRBJ1-4	ACQFDRGGEKLF
TRBV29-1	.	TRBJ1-6	SVHPGQGINSPLH
TRBV30	.	TRBJ2-3	AWSGLPGQGTDTQY
TRBV7-9	.	TRBJ2-5	ASSSTVLLETQY
TRBV6-1	once	TRBJ2-5	ACGEGIQETQY
TRBV25-1	.	TRBJ2-7	ASSGVWSGRLGDEQY
TRBV5-6	once	TRBJ2-3	ASSTGGYTQY
TRBV13	.	TRBJ1-1	ASSPHDRPAF
TRBV5-6	.	TRBJ1-4	ASSQDEGTEKLF
TRBV4-2	.	TRBJ1-2	ASSQDPGQMYGYT
TRBV30	.	TRBJ2-2	AWSGTVNTGELF
TRBV20-1	.	TRBJ2-1	SARKAELQF
TRBV18	.	TRBJ2-1	ASSVGSGDEQF
TRBV5-1	.	TRBJ1-2	ASSLSSSYGYT
TRBV30	.	TRBJ1-2	ACSRQTNYGYT
TRBV6-5	.	TRBJ1-2	AIRDPSKSGYT
TRBV28	.	TRBJ1-6	ASNQIIDSYNSPLH
TRBV29-1	.	TRBJ2-7	SVETGIYEQY
TRBV7-2	.	TRBJ2-7	ASSLEQSYEQY
TRBV7-2	once	TRBJ1-1	ASSLGGLGAF
TRBV29-1	.	TRBJ2-4	SVMGQENIQY
TRBV30	.	TRBJ1-3	AWSVGISGNTIY
TRBV6-1	.	TRBJ1-6	ASSEAEGLGESPLH